The 11 T cell receptor beta chains in this list originate from one sample, sequenced in a study of T-cell reconstitution after alpha-beta-depleted transplantation in children. This sample's TCRbeta library carried unique molecular identifier barcodes. TCRdb itself ran the PCR reads through MiXCR, one entry per CDR3 protein. The sample holds approximately 520,000 distinct CDR3 sequences, roughly an eighth seen once. Sequencing used PBMCs, mostly from graft donor cells, obtained 180 days after TCRalphabeta/CD19-depleted stem cell transplant. The source is a female patient between 2 and 15 years old who had a stem cell transplant for aplastic anemia, so the T cells may come from the graft donor.

This clonotype was picked up a small number of times. V usage is TRBV14 and J usage is TRBJ2-7; 11 bases fit TRBD2. V dropped 0 bases and J dropped 5; count of bases not matched to a gene: 15. CDR1 SGHDN and CDR2 FVKESK come from the germline V gene. This CDR3 is built from 19 residues. The CDR3, as DNA: TGTGCCAGCAGCCAAGATCCCACCTCTTTAGCGGGAGGGGCGGACGAGCAGTACGTC. Translated, it gives CASSQDPTSLAGGADEQYV.

This clonotype was recorded a few times. The chain joins TRBV27 to TRBJ2-2; D is perhaps TRBD1 (7 bases). Germline-derived CDR1 and CDR2 are MNHEY and SMNVEV (reference sequence). The CDR3 contains 14 residues. The V gene lost 3 bases and the J gene lost 6 bases, with 11 bases spanning the gap. The CDR3 DNA is TGTGCCAGCAGTTTGGCCAGGGGGGCCGGGGAGCTGTTTTTT. It specifies CASSLARGAGELFF.

The chain uses TRBV7-9 and TRBJ1-2; unclear D gene. V lost 4 bases, J lost 4 bases, and 16 bases lay in between. CDR1 and CDR2 from the germline V gene are SEHNR and FQNEAQ (reference sequence). The CDR3 length is 15 residues. CDR3 sequence reads: CASSSREKGFYGYTF. CDR3 DNA: TGTGCCAGCAGCTCCCGGGAGAAGGGTTTCTATGGCTACACCTTC.

V is TRBV28 and J is TRBJ2-2, with D uncertain. Trimming took off 0 bases at V and 13 bases at J, with 12 bases between the two ends. The germline V gene encodes CDR1 MDHEN and CDR2 SYDVKM. CDR3 length: 13 amino acids. The CDR3 reads CASSLWQSGALFF. The CDR3 DNA reads TGTGCCAGCAGTTTATGGCAGAGTGGAGCGCTGTTTTTT. Filled out from reference TRBV28 and TRBJ2-2, the complete variable domain reads DVKVTQSSRYLVKRTGEKVFLECVQDMDHENMFWYRQDPGLGLRLIYFSYDVKMKEKGDIPEGYSVSREKKERFSLILESASTNQTSMYLCASSLWQSGALFFGEGSRLTVL.

The table lists this clonotype with a few counts. The chain carries TRBV5-1 and TRBJ1-4; TRBD1 aligns across 7 bases. V was pared by 0 bases and J by 8 bases, with 7 bases of the junction left unmatched. This CDR3 region has 15 residues. CDR1 is SGHRS, CDR2 YFSETQ, per germline. DNA of the CDR3: TGCGCCAGCAGCTTGGAAGACAGGGAGAACGAAAAACTGTTTTTT. It encodes CASSLEDRENEKLFF.

This clonotype has a count of ten or more. The chain couples TRBV7-9 to TRBJ1-3; D call uncertain. The germline CDR1 and CDR2 sequences are SEHNR and FQNEAQ (reference sequence). Trimming took 5 bases from V and 3 from J, leaving 11 bases between them. The length of the CDR3 is 14 residues. CDR3 nucleotide sequence: TGTGCCAGCAGCCCACCGGCGAGTGGAAACACCATATATTTT. This sequence encodes CASSPPASGNTIYF.

This clonotype was seen more than once but under ten times. The chain links TRBV15 to TRBJ1-1; D uncertain. The germline V gene encodes CDR1 LNHNV and CDR2 YYDKDF (reference sequence). Trimming removed 0 bases at V and 1 base at J, with 9 bases between. The CDR3 consists of 15 residues. CDR3: CATSRDRYGNTEAFF. The DNA of the CDR3 is TGTGCCACCAGCAGAGATCGATACGGGAACACTGAAGCTTTCTTT.

The sample holds a few counts of this clonotype. The chain is built from TRBV11-2 and TRBJ1-4; tentative D call: TRBD1 (5 bases). The length of the CDR3 is 21 residues. The ends were cut back, 3 bases at V and 3 bases at J, with 29 bases in the middle. Germline V CDR1 and CDR2: SGHAT, FQNNGV. The CDR3 nucleotides read TGTGCCAGCAGCTTCCAAGGGACCCCTCTATGGGCTATCCCCCCTAATGAAAAACTGTTTTTT. Translated: CASSFQGTPLWAIPPNEKLFF.

On this clonotype itself: This may be a read error: a much more frequent sequence differs by one nucleotide. The V call is TRBV15, the J call TRBJ2-3, with 8 bases that match TRBD2. The junction had 14 bases not matched to a gene; V was cut back by 3 bases and J by 6 bases. CDR1 and CDR2 from the germline V gene are LNHNV and YYDKDF (reference sequence). This CDR3 has 17 residues. The CDR3: CATSSASGSGGADTQYF. The CDR3 nucleotides are TGTGCCACCAGCAGCGCATCAGGGAGCGGGGGTGCGGATACGCAGTATTTT.

The chain has TRBV12-3 or TRBV12-4 and TRBJ2-5; 15 bases match TRBD2. The trim removed 8 bases at V and 2 bases at J, leaving 6 bases unmatched. This CDR3 has 16 amino acids. The CDR3 DNA sequence: TGTGCCAGCGGGACTAGCGGGAGGAGCTTGCAAGAGACCCAGTACTTC. Amino acids: CASGTSGRSLQETQYF.

This clonotype occurred a few times. The chain combines TRBV28 with TRBJ2-5, with D possibly matching TRBD1 (6 bases). This CDR3 is built from 15 residues. Per the germline V gene, CDR1 is MDHEN and CDR2 is SYDVKM. V shed 3 bases and J shed 2 bases, with 13 bases lying between them. The DNA of the CDR3 is TGTGCCAGCAGTTTGTGGGGACAAGCACAAGAGACCCAGTACTTC. It translates to CASSLWGQAQETQYF.